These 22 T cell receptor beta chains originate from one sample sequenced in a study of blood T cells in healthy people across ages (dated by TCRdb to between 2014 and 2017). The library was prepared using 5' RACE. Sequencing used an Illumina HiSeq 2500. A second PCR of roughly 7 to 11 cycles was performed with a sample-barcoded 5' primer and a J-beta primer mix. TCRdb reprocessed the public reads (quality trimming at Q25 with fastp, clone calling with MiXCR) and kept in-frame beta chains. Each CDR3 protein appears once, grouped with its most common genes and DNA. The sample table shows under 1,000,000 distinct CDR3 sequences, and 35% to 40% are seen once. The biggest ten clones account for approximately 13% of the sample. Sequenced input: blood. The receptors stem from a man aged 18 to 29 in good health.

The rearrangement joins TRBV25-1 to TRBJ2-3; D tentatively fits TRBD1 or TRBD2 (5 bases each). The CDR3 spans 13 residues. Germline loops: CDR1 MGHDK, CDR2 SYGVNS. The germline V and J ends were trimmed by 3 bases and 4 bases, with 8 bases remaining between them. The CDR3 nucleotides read TGTGCCAGCAGTGAGGGGGACGCAGATACGCAGTATTTT. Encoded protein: CASSEGDADTQYF. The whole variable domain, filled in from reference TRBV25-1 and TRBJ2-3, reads EADIYQTPRYLVIGTGKKITLECSQTMGHDKMYWYQQDPGMELHLIHYSYGVNSTEKGDLSSESTVSRIRTEHFPLTLESARPSHTSQYLCASSEGDADTQYFGPGTRLTVL.

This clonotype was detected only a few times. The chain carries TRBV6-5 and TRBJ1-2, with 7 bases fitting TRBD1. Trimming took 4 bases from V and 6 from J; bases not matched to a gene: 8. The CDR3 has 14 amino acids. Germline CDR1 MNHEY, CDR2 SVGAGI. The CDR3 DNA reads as TGTGCCAGCAGTTCCGGGACAGCCCCCCATGGCTACACCTTC. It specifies CASSSGTAPHGYTF.

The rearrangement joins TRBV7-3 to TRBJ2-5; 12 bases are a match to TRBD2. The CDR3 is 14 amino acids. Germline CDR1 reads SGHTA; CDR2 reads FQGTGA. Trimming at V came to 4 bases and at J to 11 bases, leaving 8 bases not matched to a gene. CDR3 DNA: TGTGCCAGCAGCTCTAGCGGGGGGGCCGCTGAGCAGTACTTC. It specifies CASSSSGGAAEQYF. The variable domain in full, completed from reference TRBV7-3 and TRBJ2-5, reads GAGVSQTPSNKVTEKGKYVELRCDPISGHTALYWYRQSLGQGPEFLIYFQGTGAADDSGLPNDRFFAVRPEGSVSTLKIQRTERGDSAVYLCASSSSGGAAEQYFGPGTRLLVL.

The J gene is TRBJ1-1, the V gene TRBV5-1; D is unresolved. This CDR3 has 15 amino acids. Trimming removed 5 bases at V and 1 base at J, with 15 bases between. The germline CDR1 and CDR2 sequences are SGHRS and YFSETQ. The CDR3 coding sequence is TGCGCCAGCAGTACCCAGAGTCCGACGAACACTGAAGCTTTCTTT. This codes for CASSTQSPTNTEAFF.

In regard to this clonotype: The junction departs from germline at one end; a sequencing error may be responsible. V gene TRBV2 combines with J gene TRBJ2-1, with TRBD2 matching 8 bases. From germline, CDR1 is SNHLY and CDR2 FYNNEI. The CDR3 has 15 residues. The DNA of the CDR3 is TGTGCCAGCAGTGTGGAACTAGCGGATTACAATGGGCAGTTCTTC. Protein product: CASSVELADYNGQFF.

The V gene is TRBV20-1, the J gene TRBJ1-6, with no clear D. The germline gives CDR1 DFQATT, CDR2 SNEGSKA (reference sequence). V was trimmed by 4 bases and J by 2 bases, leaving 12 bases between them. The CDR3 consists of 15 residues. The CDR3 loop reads CSATDRRPYNSPLHF. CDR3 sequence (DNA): TGCAGTGCTACGGACCGTCGCCCCTATAATTCACCCCTCCACTTT.

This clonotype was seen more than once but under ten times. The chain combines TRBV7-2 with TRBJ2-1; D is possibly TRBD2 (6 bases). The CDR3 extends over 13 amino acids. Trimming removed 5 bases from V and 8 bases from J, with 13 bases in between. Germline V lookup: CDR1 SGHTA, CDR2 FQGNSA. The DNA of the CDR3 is TGTGCCAGCAGCCCTAGGGCGGGACATGAGCAGTTCTTC. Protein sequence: CASSPRAGHEQFF.

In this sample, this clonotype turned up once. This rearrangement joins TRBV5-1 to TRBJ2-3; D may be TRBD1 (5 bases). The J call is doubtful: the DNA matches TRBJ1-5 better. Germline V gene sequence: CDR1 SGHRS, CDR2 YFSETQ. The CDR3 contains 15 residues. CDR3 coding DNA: TGCGCCAGCAGCCTGGACGGGACTCGACAAGATACGCAGCATTTT. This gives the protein CASSLDGTRQDTQHF.

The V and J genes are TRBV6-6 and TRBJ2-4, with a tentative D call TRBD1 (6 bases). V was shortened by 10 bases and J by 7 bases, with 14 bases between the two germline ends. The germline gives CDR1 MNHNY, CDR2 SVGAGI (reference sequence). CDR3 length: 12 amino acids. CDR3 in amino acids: CATQPRGNIQYF. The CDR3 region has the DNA TGTGCCACCCAGCCCAGGGGCAACATTCAGTACTTC.

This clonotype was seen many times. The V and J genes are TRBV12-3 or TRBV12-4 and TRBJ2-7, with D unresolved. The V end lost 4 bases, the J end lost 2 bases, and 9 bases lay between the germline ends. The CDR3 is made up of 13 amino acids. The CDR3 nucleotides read TGTGCCAGCAGTTCCAACGAGGCCTACGAGCAGTACTTC. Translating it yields CASSSNEAYEQYF.

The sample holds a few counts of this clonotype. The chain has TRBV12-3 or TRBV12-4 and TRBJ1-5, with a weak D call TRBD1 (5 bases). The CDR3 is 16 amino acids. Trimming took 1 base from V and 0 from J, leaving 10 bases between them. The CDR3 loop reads CASSLEGDNSNQPQHF. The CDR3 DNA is TGTGCCAGCAGTTTAGAAGGGGATAATAGCAATCAGCCCCAGCATTTT.

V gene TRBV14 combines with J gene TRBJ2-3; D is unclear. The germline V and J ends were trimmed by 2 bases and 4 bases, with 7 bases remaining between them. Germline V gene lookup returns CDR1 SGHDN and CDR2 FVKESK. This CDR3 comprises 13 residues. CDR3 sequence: CASSQILADTQYF. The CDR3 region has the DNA TGTGCCAGCAGCCAAATCCTGGCAGATACGCAGTATTTT.

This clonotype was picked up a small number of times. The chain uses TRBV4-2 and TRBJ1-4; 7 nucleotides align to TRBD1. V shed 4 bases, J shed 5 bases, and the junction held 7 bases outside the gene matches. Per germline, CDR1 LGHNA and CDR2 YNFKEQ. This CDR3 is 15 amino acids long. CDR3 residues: CASSLAGQQNEKLFF. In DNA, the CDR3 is TGTGCCAGCAGCCTAGCGGGACAGCAAAATGAAAAACTGTTTTTT.

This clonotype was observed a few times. This chain's CDR3 is CASSSTRLDTEAFF. The CDR3 DNA is TGTGCCAGCAGCTCCACGAGATTGGACACTGAAGCTTTCTTT. J is TRBJ1-1 and V is TRBV5-5; D is ambiguous. Trimming cost V 3 bases and J 3 bases, with 12 bases left between them. The CDR3 consists of 14 residues. The germline V gene encodes CDR1 SGHKS and CDR2 YYEKEE (reference sequence).

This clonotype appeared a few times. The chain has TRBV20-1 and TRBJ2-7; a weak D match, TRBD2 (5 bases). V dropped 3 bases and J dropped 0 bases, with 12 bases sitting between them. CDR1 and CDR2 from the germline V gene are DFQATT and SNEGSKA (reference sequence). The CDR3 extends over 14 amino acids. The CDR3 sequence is CSARAGGSSYEQYF. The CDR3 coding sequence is TGCAGTGCTAGGGCAGGAGGAAGCTCCTACGAGCAGTACTTC.

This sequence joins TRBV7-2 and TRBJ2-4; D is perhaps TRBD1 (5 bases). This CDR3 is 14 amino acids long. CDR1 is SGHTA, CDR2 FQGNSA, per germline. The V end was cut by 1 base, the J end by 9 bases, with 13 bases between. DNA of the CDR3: TGTGCCAGCAGCTTAGGAGCAGGGAACGGCATTCAGTACTTC. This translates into CASSLGAGNGIQYF.

The CDR3 bases are TGCAGTGCTACCTCACCGGGGAGGACCACAGATACGCAGTATTTT. It yields the protein CSATSPGRTTDTQYF. The chain carries TRBV20-1 and TRBJ2-3; TRBD2 is a possible D gene (6 bases). Germline V gene lookup returns CDR1 DFQATT and CDR2 SNEGSKA (reference sequence). Trimming left V 4 bases short and J 2 bases short, with 16 bases between. The CDR3 covers 15 residues.

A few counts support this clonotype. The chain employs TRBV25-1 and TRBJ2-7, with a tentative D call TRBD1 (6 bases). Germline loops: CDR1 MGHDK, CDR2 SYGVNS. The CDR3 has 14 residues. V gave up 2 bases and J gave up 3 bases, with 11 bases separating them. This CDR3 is CASSEPGQIYEQYF. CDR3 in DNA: TGTGCCAGCAGTGAACCGGGACAAATCTACGAGCAGTACTTC.

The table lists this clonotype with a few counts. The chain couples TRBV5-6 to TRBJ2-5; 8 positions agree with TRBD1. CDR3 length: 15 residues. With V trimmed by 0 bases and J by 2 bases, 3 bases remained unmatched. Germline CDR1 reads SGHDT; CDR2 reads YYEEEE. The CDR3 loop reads CASSLAGGWQETQYF. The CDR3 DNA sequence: TGTGCCAGCAGCTTGGCAGGGGGCTGGCAAGAGACCCAGTACTTC.

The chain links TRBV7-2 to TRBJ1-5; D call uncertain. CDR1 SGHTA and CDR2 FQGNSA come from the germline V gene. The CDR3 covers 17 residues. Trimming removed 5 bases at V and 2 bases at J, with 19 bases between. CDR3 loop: CASSLRSAGFRNQPQHF. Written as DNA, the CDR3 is TGTGCCAGCAGCCTAAGGTCAGCGGGGTTTCGCAATCAGCCCCAGCATTTT.

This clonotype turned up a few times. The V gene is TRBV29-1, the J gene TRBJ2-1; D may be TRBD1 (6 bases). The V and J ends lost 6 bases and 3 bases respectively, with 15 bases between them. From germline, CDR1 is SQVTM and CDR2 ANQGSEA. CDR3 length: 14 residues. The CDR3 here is CSVETGTSYNEQFF. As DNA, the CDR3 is TGCAGCGTCGAGACCGGGACAAGCTACAATGAGCAGTTCTTC.

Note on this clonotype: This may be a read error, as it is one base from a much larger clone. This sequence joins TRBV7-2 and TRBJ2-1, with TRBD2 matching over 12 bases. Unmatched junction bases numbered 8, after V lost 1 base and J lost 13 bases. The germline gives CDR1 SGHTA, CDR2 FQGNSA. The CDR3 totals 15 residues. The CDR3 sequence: CASSLDPSGGAVQFF. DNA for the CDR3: TGTGCCAGCAGCTTAGACCCTAGCGGGGGGGCCGTTCAGTTCTTC.